This T cell receptor (beta chain) was recorded in a study of CD8 T cells in Susac syndrome. Study findings and constraints: In Susac syndrome, the CD4+ T cell repertoires did not show clonal expansion.

It was with random hexamers that about 0.45 to 1 ug RNA was reverse transcribed. TCR beta CDR3 was amplified by immunoSEQ multiplex PCR. This amplification extended across 54 Vbeta and 13 Jbeta segments. TCRdb re-called the immunoSEQ multiplex PCR reads with MiXCR, one entry per CDR3 protein. Among some 160,000 distinct CDR3 sequences listed, roughly 94% were seen once. A remark on this clonotype: Its matching antigen is unknown.

This CDR3 contains 15 residues. Germline assignment: CDR1 MNHNY and CDR2 SVGAGI (reference sequence). Trimming removed 2 bases at V and 6 bases at J, with 14 bases between. This TCR was sampled from a human donor with Susac syndrome. The material sequenced was CD4+ T cells from PBMCs. This chain joins TRBV6-6 and TRBJ1-5; D gene uncertain. CDR3 residues: CASSYQRDSRQPQHF. The CDR3 bases are TGTGCCAGCAGTTACCAAAGGGATAGTCGTCAGCCCCAGCATTTT.